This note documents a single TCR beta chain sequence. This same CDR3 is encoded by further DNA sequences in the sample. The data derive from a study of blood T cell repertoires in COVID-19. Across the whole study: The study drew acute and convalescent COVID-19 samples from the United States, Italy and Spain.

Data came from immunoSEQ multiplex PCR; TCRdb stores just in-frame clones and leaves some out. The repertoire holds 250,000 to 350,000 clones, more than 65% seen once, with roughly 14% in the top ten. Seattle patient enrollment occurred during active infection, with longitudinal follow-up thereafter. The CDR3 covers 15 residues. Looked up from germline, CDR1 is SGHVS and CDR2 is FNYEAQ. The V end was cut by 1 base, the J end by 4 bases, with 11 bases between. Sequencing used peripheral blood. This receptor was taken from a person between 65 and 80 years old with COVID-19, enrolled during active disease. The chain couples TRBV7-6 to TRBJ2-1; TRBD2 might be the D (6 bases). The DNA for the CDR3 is TGTGCCAGCAGCTTAGTTAGCGGACGTTACAATGAGCAGTTCTTC. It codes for CASSLVSGRYNEQFF.